Below are 9 T cell receptor gamma chains sequenced from a single sample in a study of human gamma delta and Vdelta1 T cells. Their specific antigens are unknown. With CATT, TCRdb re-called clones from the PCR reads. The table records several thousand gamma-chain clones, around 42% of them present only once. The sample taken for sequencing was Vdelta1 gamma-delta T cells from blood grown in culture (DOT cells). These receptors all come from a human donor in good health.

J is TRGJ1 or TRGJ2 and V is TRGV9. V dropped 0 bases and J dropped 3; count of bases not matched to a gene: 5. Germline lookup yields CDR1 GITISATS and CDR2 ISYDGTV (reference sequence). CDR3 length: 14 residues. CDR3 coding DNA: TGTGCCTTGTGGGAGGTGCCGCGTTATTATAAGAAACTCTTT. It specifies CALWEVPRYYKKLF.

V gene TRGV4 combines with J gene TRGJ1 or TRGJ2. V lost 0 bases to trimming and J lost 8 bases; unmatched junction nucleotides: 10. Germline V CDR1 and CDR2: EGSTGY, YDSYTSSV. CDR3 length: 14 residues. The CDR3 spells CATWDGSGGHKKLF. CDR3 sequence (DNA): TGTGCCACCTGGGATGGGTCCGGTGGGCATAAGAAACTCTTT.

The chain is built from TRGV8 and TRGJ1 or TRGJ2. Looked up from germline, CDR1 is VENAVY and CDR2 is YDSYNSRV. Trimming at V came to 2 bases and at J to 12 bases, leaving 4 bases not matched to a gene. This CDR3 region has 10 residues. The CDR3 sequence: CATWDMVKLF. The CDR3 DNA follows: TGTGCCACCTGGGATATGGTGAAACTCTTT.

This clone was observed a single time. This chain joins TRGV8 and TRGJ1 or TRGJ2. In germline, CDR1 is VENAVY, CDR2 YDSYNSRV. The CDR3 loop spans 13 amino acids. The J segment lost 7 bases and the V segment lost 3 bases, leaving 9 bases of the junction unmatched. As DNA, the CDR3 is TGTGCCACCTGGGATGATTGTGGCTATAAGAAACTCTTT. Its protein is CATWDDCGYKKLF.

As regards this clone: A read error may be the cause here, since a much bigger clone is one base away. Other DNA sequences in this specimen translate into the identical CDR3. The chain couples TRGV2 to TRGJ1 or TRGJ2. Germline loops: CDR1 EGSNGY, CDR2 YDSYNSKV. The CDR3 totals 14 residues. The V and J ends lost 0 bases and 3 bases, in that order; junction bases with no gene match: 5. The CDR3 sequence: CATWDGPLYYKKLF. The CDR3 bases are TGTGCCACCTGGGACGGGCCGCTTTATTATAAGAAACTCTTT.

The chain employs TRGV9 and TRGJP2. The CDR3 sequence is 12 residues long. Per germline, CDR1 GITISATS and CDR2 ISYDGTV (reference sequence). The V and J ends lost 3 bases and 6 bases, in that order; junction bases with no gene match: 1. CDR3 nucleotide sequence: TGTGCCTTGTGGGAGTGTGATTGGATCAAGACGTTT. Translation gives CALWECDWIKTF.

This clone was seen only a few times. The rearrangement links TRGV4 to TRGJ1 or TRGJ2. The CDR3 has 14 amino acids. V lost 0 bases to trimming and J lost 5 bases; unmatched junction nucleotides: 7. CDR1 EGSTGY and CDR2 YDSYTSSV come from the germline V gene. Written as DNA, the CDR3 is TGTGCCACCTGGGATGGGCCTAATAATTATAAGAAACTCTTT. Amino acid sequence: CATWDGPNNYKKLF.

For this clone: The sample holds other DNA sequences that translate to the same CDR3. V usage is TRGV5 and J usage is TRGJ1 or TRGJ2. The V gene's germline CDR1 is VINAFY and CDR2 YDVSNSKD. This CDR3 is 11 amino acids long. Losses at the gene ends were 0 bases for V and 12 bases for J; bases not matched to a gene: 5. The CDR3 is CATWDRLRKLF. CDR3 coding DNA: TGTGCCACCTGGGACAGGCTGAGGAAACTCTTT.

The gene calls are TRGV8 and TRGJP1. Germline CDR1 reads VENAVY; CDR2 reads YDSYNSRV. Trimming removed 3 bases from V and 8 bases from J; junction bases left unmatched: 6. CDR3 length: 13 residues. CDR3 sequence: CATWDPAGWFKIF. The CDR3 DNA sequence: TGTGCCACCTGGGATCCGGCGGGTTGGTTCAAGATATTT.